A selection of T cell receptor beta chains follows, all from one sample in a study of cytomegalovirus exposure and HLA in healthy donors. The protocol was immunoSEQ multiplex PCR, while the TCRdb copy is restricted to in-frame clones and leaves out a portion. The data show about 120,000 clones, with around two thirds seen just once and over 8.5% held by the top ten. Sequencing was carried out using PBMCs. The receptors derive from a woman in her 40s in good health and CMV-seropositive. Each CDR3 is given with its conserved first and last residue. Each record gives: V gene, clone size, J gene, D gene, CDR3 protein, CDR3 DNA. A D gene is named only where the DNA matches it firmly. Some rows mark clone size as missing; the rest say once, few, many or name a class of expanded clone.

TRBV11-2	-	TRBJ1-4	-	CASSLETTAANEKLFF	TGTGCCAGCAGCTTAGAGACGACGGCGGCTAATGAAAAACTGTTTTTT
TRBV7-9	-	TRBJ2-1	-	CASSFGRDNEQFF	TGTGCCAGCAGCTTCGGCAGGGACAATGAGCAGTTCTTC
TRBV6-1	once	TRBJ1-1	TRBD1	CASGDRVTEAFF	TGTGCCAGCGGTGACAGGGTCACTGAAGCTTTCTTT
TRBV9	few	TRBJ1-2	-	CASSVLERGGPYGYTF	TGTGCCAGCAGCGTACTCGAGAGGGGGGGGCCCTATGGCTACACCTTC
TRBV7-2	few	TRBJ1-5	-	CASSLNSVNQPQHF	TGTGCCAGCAGCTTGAACAGTGTCAATCAGCCCCAGCATTTT
TRBV6-5	-	TRBJ1-2	TRBD1	CASSYSMGQGYGYTF	TGTGCCAGCAGTTACTCGATGGGACAGGGATATGGCTACACCTTC
TRBV2	-	TRBJ2-5	TRBD2	CASSEALGGVGETQYF	TGTGCCAGCAGTGAAGCACTTGGGGGGGTGGGAGAGACCCAGTACTTC
TRBV4-1	-	TRBJ2-5	TRBD1	CASSQVPYDRAQETQYF	TGCGCCAGCAGCCAAGTCCCCTACGACAGGGCCCAAGAGACCCAGTACTTC
TRBV4-3	many	TRBJ2-6	-	CASSQEGVSGANVLTF	TGCGCCAGCAGCCAAGAAGGGGTCTCTGGGGCCAACGTCCTGACTTTC
TRBV6-5	-	TRBJ2-2	-	CASGMNTGELFF	TGTGCCAGCGGCATGAACACCGGGGAGCTGTTTTTT
TRBV4-3	-	TRBJ2-3	-	CASSQDAGNTDTQYF	TGCGCCAGCAGCCAAGATGCGGGAAACACAGATACGCAGTATTTT
TRBV2	-	TRBJ2-1	-	CASSGSRLADYNEQFF	TGTGCCAGCTCTGGGAGTCGGCTAGCCGACTACAATGAGCAGTTCTTC
TRBV5-1	once	TRBJ2-1	TRBD2	CASSGGRAVYNEQFF	TGCGCCAGCAGCGGCGGGAGGGCCGTCTACAATGAGCAGTTCTTC
TRBV4-3	few	TRBJ2-7	-	CASSTRLPPNEQYF	TGCGCCAGCAGCACCCGACTTCCTCCCAACGAGCAGTACTTC
TRBV19	-	TRBJ1-3	-	CASSTGSSGNTIYF	TGTGCCAGTAGTACCGGGAGCTCTGGAAACACCATATATTTT
TRBV5-8	-	TRBJ2-5	-	CASSLVPQTGGETQYF	TGTGCCAGCAGCTTAGTACCTCAGACAGGTGGAGAGACCCAGTACTTC